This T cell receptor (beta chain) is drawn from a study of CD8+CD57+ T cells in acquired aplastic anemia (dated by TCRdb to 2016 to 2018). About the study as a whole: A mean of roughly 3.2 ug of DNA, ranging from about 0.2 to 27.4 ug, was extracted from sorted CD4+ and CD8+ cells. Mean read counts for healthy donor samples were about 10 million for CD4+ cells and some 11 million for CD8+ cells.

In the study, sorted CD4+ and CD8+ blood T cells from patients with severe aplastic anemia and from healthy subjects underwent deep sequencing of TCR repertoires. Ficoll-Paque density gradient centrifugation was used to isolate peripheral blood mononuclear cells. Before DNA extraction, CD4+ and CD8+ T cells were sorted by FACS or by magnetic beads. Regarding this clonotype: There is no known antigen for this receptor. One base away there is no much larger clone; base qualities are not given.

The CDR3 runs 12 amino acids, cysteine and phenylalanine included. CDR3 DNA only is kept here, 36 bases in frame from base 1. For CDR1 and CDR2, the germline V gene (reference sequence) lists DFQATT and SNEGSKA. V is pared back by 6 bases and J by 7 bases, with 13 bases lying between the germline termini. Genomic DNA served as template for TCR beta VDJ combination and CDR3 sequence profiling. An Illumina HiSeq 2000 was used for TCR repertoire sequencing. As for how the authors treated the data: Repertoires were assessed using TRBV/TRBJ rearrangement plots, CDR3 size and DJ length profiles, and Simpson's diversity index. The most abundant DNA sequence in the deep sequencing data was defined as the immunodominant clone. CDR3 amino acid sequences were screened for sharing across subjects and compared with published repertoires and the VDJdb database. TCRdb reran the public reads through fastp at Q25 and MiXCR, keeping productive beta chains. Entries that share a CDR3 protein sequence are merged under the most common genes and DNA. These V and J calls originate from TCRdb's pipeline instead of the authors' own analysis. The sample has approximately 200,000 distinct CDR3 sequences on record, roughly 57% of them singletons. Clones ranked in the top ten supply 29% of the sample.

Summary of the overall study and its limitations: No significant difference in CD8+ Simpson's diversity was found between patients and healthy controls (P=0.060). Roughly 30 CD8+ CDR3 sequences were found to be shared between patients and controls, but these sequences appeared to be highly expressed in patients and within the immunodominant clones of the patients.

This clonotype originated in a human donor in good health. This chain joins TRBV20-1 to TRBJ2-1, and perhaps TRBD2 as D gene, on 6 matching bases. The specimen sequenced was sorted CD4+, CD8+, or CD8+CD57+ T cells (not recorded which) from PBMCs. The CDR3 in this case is CSAGGPGNEQFF. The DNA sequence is TGCAGTGCCGGAGGGCCAGGAAATGAGCAGTTCTTC.